This T cell receptor beta chain was recorded in a study of TIL therapy for anti-PD-1-resistant metastatic lung cancer. Study details: Patients then received nivolumab; progressors got lymphodepletion, TIL and IL-2. Median tumor PD-L1 proportion score was roughly 5.8%.

Sequencing used immunoSEQ v3. Method: immunoSEQ multiplex PCR; TCRdb's copy keeps in-frame clones and lacks some. The top ten hold approximately 2% of the sample, which has approximately 22,000 clones, just over 70% seen once. This CDR3 has 13 amino acids. Trimming cost V 1 base and J 7 bases, with 7 bases left between them. The V gene's germline CDR1 is SNHLY and CDR2 FYNNEI. Time point meaning: pre-treatment sample, taken before nivolumab and TIL therapy. J is TRBJ1-4 and V is TRBV2; D call uncertain. The input for sequencing was blood, taken at baseline. The clonotype was recovered from a person aged 25-80 years with non-small cell lung cancer. CDR3 sequence reads: CASSEGPGEKLFF. The CDR3 bases are TGTGCCAGCAGTGAAGGACCGGGTGAAAAACTGTTTTTT.